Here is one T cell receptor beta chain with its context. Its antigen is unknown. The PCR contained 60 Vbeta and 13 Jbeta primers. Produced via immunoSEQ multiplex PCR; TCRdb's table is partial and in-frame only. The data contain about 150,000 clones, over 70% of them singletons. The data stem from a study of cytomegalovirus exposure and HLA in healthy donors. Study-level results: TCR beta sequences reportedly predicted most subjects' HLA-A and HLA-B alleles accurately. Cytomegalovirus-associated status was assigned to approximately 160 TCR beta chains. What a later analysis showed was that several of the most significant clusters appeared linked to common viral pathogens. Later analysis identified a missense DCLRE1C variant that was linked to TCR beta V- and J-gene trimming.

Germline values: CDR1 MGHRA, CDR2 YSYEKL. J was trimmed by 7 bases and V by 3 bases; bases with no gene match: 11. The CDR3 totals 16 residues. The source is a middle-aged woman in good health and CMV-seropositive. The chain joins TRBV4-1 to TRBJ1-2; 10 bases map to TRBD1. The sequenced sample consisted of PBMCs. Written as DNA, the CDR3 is TGCGCCAGCAGCCAGATCAGACAGGGGGCGGGGAGTGGCTACACCTTC. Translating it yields CASSQIRQGAGSGYTF.